The sequence of this T cell receptor (beta chain) was determined in a study of radiation and T cells in renal cell carcinoma. Regarding the study as a whole: Top tumor clonotypes rose in blood 2 weeks post-radiation, then contracted. Without pretreatment biopsies, baseline tumor clonotype presence was undetermined.

This clone was picked up one time. Its antigen remains unidentified. Data came from immunoSEQ multiplex PCR; TCRdb stores just in-frame clones and leaves some out. The sample holds approximately 140,000 clones, less than 90% seen once. The length of the CDR3 is 13 residues. Germline CDR1 LNHDA, CDR2 SQIVND (reference sequence). V was pared by 5 bases and J by 3 bases, with 8 bases between. Time point defined: baseline pretreatment blood. The treatment here: 15 Gy SBRT to primary tumor, nephrectomy 4 weeks later. V and J are TRBV19 and TRBJ2-1; no reliable D call. This sequence originates from a woman in her sixties or seventies with renal cell carcinoma. This specimen was blood, taken from a patient whose treatment included radiotherapy and nephrectomy. The CDR3 region has the DNA TGTGCCAGTAGTCCTGGGATCTACAATGAGCAGTTCTTC. It translates to CASSPGIYNEQFF.